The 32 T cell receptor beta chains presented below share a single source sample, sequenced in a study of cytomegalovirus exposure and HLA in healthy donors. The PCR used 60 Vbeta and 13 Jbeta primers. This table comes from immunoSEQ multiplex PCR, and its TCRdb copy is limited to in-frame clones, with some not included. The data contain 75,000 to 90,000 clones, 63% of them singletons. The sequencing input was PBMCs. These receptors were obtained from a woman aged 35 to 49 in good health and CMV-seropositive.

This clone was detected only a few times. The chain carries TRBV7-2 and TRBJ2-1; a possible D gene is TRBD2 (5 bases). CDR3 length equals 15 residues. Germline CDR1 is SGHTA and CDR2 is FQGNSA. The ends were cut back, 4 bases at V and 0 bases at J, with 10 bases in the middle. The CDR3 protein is CASSWTSSSYNEQFF. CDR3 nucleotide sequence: TGTGCCAGCAGCTGGACTTCTAGCTCCTACAATGAGCAGTTCTTC.

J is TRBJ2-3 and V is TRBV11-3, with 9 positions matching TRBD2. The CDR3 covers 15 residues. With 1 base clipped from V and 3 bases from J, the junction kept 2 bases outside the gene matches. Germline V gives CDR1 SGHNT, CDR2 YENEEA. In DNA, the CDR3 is TGTGCCAGCAGCTTAGGTAGCGGGAGTACAGATACGCAGTATTTT. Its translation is CASSLGSGSTDTQYF.

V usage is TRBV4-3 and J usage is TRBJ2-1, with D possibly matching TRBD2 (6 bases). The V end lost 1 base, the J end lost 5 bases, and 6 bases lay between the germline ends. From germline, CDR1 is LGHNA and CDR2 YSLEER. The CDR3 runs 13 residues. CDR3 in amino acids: CASSQGEDNEQFF. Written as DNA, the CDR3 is TGCGCCAGCAGCCAAGGGGAGGACAATGAGCAGTTCTTC.

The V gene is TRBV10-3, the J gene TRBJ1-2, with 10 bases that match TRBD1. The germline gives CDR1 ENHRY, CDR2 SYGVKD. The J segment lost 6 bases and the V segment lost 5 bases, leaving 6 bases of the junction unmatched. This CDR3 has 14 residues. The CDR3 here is CAISPRDRGDGYTF. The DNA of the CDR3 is TGTGCCATCAGTCCCCGGGACAGGGGCGATGGCTACACCTTC.

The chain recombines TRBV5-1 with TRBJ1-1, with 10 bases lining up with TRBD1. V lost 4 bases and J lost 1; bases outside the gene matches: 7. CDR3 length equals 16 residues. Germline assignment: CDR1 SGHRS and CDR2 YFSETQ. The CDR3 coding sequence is TGCGCCAGCAGCCTAGGGGGACAGGGGTGGAACACTGAAGCTTTCTTT. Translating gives CASSLGGQGWNTEAFF.

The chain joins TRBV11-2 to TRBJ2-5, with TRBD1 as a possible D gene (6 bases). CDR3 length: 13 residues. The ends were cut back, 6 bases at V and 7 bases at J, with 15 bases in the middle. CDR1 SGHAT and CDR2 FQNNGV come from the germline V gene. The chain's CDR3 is CASSRGNQGTQYF. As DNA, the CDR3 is TGTGCCAGCAGTAGGGGGAATCAGGGGACCCAGTACTTC.

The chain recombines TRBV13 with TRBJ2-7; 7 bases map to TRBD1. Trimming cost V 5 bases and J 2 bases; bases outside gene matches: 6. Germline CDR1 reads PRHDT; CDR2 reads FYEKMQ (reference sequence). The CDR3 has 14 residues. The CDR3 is CASSHGTEAYEQYF. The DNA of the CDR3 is TGTGCCAGCAGCCACGGGACAGAAGCCTACGAGCAGTACTTC. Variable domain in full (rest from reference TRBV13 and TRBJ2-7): AAGVIQSPRHLIKEKRETATLKCYPIPRHDTVYWYQQGPGQDPQFLISFYEKMQSDKGSIPDRFSAQQFSDYHSELNMSSLELGDSALYFCASSHGTEAYEQYFGPGTRLTVT.

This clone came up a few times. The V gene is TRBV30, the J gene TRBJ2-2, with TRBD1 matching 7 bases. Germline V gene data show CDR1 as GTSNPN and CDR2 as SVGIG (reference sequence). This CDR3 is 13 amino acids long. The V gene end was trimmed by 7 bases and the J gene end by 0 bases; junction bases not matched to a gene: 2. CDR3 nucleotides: TGTGCCTTAGACAGGGCGAACACCGGGGAGCTGTTTTTT. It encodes CALDRANTGELFF.

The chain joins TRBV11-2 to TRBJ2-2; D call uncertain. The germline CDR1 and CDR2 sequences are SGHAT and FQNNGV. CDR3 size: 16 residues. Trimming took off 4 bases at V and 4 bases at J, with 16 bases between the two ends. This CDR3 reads CASSSAKLIGTGELFF. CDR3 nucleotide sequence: TGTGCCAGCAGCTCCGCGAAGCTCATCGGCACCGGGGAGCTGTTTTTT.

The CDR3 DNA is TGTGCCAGCAGCATTCTAGCGGGAGGGGACTACGAGCAGTACTTC. This codes for CASSILAGGDYEQYF. V usage is TRBV5-4 and J usage is TRBJ2-7; TRBD2 matches at 12 bases. Looked up from germline, CDR1 is SGHNT and CDR2 is YYREEE (reference sequence). The trim removed 4 bases at V and 3 bases at J, leaving 5 bases unmatched. CDR3 size: 15 residues.

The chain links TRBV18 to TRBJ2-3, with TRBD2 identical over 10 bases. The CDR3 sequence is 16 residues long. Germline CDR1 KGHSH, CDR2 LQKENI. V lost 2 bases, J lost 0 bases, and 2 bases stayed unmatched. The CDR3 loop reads CASSPKTSGSTDTQYF. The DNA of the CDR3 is TGTGCCAGCTCACCAAAGACTAGCGGGAGCACAGATACGCAGTATTTT.

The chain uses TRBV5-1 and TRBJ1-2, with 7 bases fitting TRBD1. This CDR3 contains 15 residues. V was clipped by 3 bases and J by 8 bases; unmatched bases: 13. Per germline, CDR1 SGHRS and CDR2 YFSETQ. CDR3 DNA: TGCGCCAGCAGCTCAAGACAGGGACTTTCGCGCGGCTACACCTTC. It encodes CASSSRQGLSRGYTF.

The CDR3 protein is CASEGQGANYGYTF. In nucleotides, the CDR3 is TGTGCCAGCGAGGGACAGGGGGCAAACTATGGCTACACCTTC. V gene TRBV28 combines with J gene TRBJ1-2; TRBD1 matches at 12 bases. The CDR3 has 14 residues. Germline V lookup: CDR1 MDHEN, CDR2 SYDVKM. After removal of 8 bases from V and 2 bases from J, the junction contained 3 bases not matched to a gene.

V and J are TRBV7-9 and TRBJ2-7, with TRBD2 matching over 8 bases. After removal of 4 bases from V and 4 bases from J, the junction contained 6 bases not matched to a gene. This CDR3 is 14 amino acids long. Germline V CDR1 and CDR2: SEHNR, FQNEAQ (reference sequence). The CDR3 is CASSSGGQGYEQYF. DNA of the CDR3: TGTGCCAGCAGCTCGGGGGGGCAGGGATACGAGCAGTACTTC.

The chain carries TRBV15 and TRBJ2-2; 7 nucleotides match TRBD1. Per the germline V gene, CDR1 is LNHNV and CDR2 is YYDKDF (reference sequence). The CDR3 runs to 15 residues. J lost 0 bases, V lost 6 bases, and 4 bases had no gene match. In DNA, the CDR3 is TGTGCCACCAGTGCCGGGACAGCGAACACCGGGGAGCTGTTTTTT. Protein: CATSAGTANTGELFF.

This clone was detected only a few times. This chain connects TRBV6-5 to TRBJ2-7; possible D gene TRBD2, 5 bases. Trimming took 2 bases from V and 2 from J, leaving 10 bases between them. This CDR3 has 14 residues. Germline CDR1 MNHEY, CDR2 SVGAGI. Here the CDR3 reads CASSYRGLTYEQYF. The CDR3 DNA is TGTGCCAGCAGTTACCGCGGACTGACCTACGAGCAGTACTTC.

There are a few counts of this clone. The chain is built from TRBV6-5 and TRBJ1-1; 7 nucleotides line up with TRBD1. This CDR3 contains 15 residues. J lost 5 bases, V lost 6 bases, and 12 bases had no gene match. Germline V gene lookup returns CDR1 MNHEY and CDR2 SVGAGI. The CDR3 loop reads CASRPPRGDGTEAFF. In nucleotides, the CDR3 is TGTGCCAGCAGGCCTCCCAGGGGGGACGGGACTGAAGCTTTCTTT.

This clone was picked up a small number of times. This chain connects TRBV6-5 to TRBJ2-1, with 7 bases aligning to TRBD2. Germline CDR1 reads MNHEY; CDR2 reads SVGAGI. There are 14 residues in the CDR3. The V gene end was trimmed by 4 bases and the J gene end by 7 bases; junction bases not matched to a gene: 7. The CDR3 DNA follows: TGTGCCAGCAGTTCGGGGGGTGGAGGGAATGAGCAGTTCTTC. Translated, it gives CASSSGGGGNEQFF.

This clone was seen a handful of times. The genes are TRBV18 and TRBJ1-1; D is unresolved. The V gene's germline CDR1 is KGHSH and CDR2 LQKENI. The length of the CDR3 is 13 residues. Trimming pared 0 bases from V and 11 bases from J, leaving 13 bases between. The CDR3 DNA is TGTGCCAGCTCACCACCGGCCTTAGCCGGGGCTTTCTTT. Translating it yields CASSPPALAGAFF.

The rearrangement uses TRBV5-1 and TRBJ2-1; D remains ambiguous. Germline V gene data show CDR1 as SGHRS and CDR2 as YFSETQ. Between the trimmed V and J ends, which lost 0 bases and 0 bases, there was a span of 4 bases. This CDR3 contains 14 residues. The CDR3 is CASSLAVSYNEQFF. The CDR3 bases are TGCGCCAGCAGCTTGGCGGTCTCCTACAATGAGCAGTTCTTC. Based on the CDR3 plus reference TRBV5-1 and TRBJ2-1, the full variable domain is KAGVTQTPRYLIKTRGQQVTLSCSPISGHRSVSWYQQTPGQGLQFLFEYFSETQRNKGNFPGRFSGRQFSNSRSEMNVSTLELGDSALYLCASSLAVSYNEQFFGPGTRLTVL.

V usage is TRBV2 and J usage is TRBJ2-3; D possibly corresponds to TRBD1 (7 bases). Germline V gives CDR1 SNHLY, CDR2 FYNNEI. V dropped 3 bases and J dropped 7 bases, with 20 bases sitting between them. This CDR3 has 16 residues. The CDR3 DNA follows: TGTGCCAGCAGTGACCTCAGGGGGGAGACTGTGAATACGCAGTATTTT. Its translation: CASSDLRGETVNTQYF.

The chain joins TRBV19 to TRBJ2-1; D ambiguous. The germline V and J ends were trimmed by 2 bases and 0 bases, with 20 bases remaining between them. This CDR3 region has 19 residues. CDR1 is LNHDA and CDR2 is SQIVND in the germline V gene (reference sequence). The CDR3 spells CASSILALPPRSSYNEQFF. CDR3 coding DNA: TGTGCCAGTAGTATATTGGCCTTGCCCCCCCGCAGCTCCTACAATGAGCAGTTCTTC.

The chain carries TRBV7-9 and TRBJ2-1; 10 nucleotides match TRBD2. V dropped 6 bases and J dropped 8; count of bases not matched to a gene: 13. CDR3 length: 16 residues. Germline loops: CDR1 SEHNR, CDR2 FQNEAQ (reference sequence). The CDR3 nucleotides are TGTGCCAGCAGGCGTTCCGTTCTAGCGGGAGTCCATGAGCAGTTCTTC. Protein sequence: CASRRSVLAGVHEQFF.

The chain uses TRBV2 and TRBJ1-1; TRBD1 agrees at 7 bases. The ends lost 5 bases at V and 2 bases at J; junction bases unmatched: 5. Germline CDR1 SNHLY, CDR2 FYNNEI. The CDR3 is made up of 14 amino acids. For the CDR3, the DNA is TGTGCCAGCAGTTTACAGGGGCCTAACACTGAAGCTTTCTTT. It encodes CASSLQGPNTEAFF. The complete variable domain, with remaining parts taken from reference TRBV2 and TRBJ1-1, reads EPEVTQTPSHQVTQMGQEVILRCVPISNHLYFYWYRQILGQKVEFLVSFYNNEISEKSEIFDDQFSVERPDGSNFTLKIRSTKLEDSAMYFCASSLQGPNTEAFFGQGTRLTVV.

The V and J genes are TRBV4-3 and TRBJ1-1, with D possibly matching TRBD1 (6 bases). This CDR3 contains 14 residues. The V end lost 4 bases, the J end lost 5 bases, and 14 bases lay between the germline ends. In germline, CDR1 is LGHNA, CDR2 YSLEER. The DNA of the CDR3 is TGCGCCAGCAGCCTATGGGGGGGCGGAACTGAAGCTTTCTTT. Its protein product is CASSLWGGGTEAFF.

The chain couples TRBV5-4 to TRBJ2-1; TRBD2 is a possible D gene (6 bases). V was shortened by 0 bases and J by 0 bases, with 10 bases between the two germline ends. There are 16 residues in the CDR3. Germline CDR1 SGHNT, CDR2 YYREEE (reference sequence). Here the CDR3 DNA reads TGTGCCAGCAGCTTGGCCGGCGGGAACTCCTACAATGAGCAGTTCTTC. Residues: CASSLAGGNSYNEQFF.

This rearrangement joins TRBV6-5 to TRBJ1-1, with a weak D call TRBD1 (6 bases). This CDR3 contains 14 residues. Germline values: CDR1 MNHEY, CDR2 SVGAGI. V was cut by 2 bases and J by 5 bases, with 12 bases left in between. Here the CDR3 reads CASSYQGGGTEAFF. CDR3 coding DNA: TGTGCCAGCAGTTACCAGGGAGGGGGGACTGAAGCTTTCTTT.

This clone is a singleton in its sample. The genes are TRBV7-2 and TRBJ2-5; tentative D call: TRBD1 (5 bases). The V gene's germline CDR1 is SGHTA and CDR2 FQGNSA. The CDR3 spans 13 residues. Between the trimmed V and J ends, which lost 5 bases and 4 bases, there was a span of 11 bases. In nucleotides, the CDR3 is TGTGCCAGCAGCCACCGACAGAGAGAGACCCAGTACTTC. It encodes CASSHRQRETQYF.

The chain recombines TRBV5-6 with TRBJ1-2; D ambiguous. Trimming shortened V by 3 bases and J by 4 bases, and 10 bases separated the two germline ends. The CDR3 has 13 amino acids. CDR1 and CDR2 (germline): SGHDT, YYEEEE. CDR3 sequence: CASSSDGIYGYTF. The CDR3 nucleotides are TGTGCCAGCAGCTCGGACGGGATCTATGGCTACACCTTC.

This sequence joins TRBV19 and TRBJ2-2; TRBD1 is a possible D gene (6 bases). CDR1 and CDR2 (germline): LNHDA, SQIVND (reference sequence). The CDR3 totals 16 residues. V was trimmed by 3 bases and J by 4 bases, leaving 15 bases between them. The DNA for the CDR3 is TGTGCCAGTAGTATTCCCGCAGGGGTCGGCACCGGGGAGCTGTTTTTT. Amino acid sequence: CASSIPAGVGTGELFF.

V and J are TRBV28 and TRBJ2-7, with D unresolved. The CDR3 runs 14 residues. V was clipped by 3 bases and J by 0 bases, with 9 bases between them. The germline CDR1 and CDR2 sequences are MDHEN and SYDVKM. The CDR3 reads CASSLPRSSYEQYF. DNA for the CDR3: TGTGCCAGCAGTTTGCCGCGGAGCTCCTACGAGCAGTACTTC. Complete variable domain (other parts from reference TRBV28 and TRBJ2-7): DVKVTQSSRYLVKRTGEKVFLECVQDMDHENMFWYRQDPGLGLRLIYFSYDVKMKEKGDIPEGYSVSREKKERFSLILESASTNQTSMYLCASSLPRSSYEQYFGPGTRLTVT.

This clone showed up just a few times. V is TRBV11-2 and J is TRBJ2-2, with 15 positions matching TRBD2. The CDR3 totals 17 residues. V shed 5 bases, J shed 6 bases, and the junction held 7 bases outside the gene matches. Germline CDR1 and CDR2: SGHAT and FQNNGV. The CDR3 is CASSRTSGRAIAGELFF. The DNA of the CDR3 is TGTGCCAGCAGCAGGACTAGCGGGAGGGCGATCGCCGGGGAGCTGTTTTTT.